Here is one T cell receptor beta chain with its context. TCRdb itself ran the 5' RACE reads through MiXCR, one entry per CDR3 protein. This table holds 500,000 to 600,000 distinct CDR3 sequences, less than 25% found once. Trimming removed 1 base from V and 5 bases from J; junction bases left unmatched: 13. Germline V gene lookup returns CDR1 LNHDA and CDR2 SQIVND (reference sequence). There are 17 residues in the CDR3. This sample stems from a study of identical twins. The same data also contributed to another study, on T cells expressing NK-cell markers. That publication notes: HCMV specificity was not established for the expanded NKG2C+ T cell clones.

The receptor comes from a woman aged 18-35 years in good health. Sequencing input: CD4+ T cells sorted from blood. The chain joins TRBV19 to TRBJ1-2; TRBD1 matches 7 bases. For the CDR3, the DNA is TGTGCCAGTAGTATAGCAGGGGGACCGCGCAGGGGATATGGCTACACCTTC. Translating gives CASSIAGGPRRGYGYTF.